This passage covers 12 T cell receptor beta chains from one sample sequenced in a study of shared clonotypes between healthy human individuals. Here immunoSEQ multiplex PCR was the method, and the copy in TCRdb shows in-frame clones only, minus some. The data contain about 1.5 million clones, roughly 98% of them seen just once; the ten biggest clones take up approximately 0.44%. Sequenced sample: naive CD4+ T cells sorted from blood. Subset denoted: CD45RA+ positively selected. The receptors were sampled from a man under 40 in good health.

J is TRBJ2-5 and V is TRBV7-6; 9 bases map to TRBD2. The CDR3 loop spans 18 amino acids. The V and J ends lost 6 bases and 4 bases, in that order; junction bases with no gene match: 18. The V gene's germline CDR1 is SGHVS and CDR2 FNYEAQ. This CDR3 is CASSPAGPLAGVAETQYF. The CDR3 nucleotides read TGTGCCAGCAGTCCGGCCGGTCCCTTAGCGGGAGTAGCAGAGACCCAGTACTTC.

The sample holds one count of this clone. The V gene is TRBV9, the J gene TRBJ2-7, with 12 bases matching TRBD2. With V trimmed by 3 bases and J by 2 bases, 12 bases remained unmatched. This CDR3 has 18 amino acids. Germline lookup yields CDR1 SGDLS and CDR2 YYNGEE. The chain's CDR3 is CASSAPGLAGAPTYEQYF. The DNA of the CDR3 is TGTGCCAGCAGCGCGCCGGGACTAGCGGGTGCACCTACCTACGAGCAGTACTTC.

This chain links TRBV11-2 with TRBJ2-7; 8 bases agree with TRBD2. The CDR3 extends over 15 amino acids. Germline V CDR1 and CDR2: SGHAT, FQNNGV. The junction had 7 bases not matched to a gene; V was cut back by 4 bases and J by 2 bases. The CDR3 is CASSWRTSFAYEQYF. The CDR3 coding sequence is TGTGCCAGCAGCTGGAGGACTAGCTTCGCCTACGAGCAGTACTTC.

The rearrangement joins TRBV15 to TRBJ2-3; D might be TRBD1 (6 bases). This CDR3 spans 14 amino acids. The V end lost 0 bases, the J end lost 9 bases, and 13 bases lay between the germline ends. Germline V gene lookup returns CDR1 LNHNV and CDR2 YYDKDF (reference sequence). The CDR3 DNA sequence: TGTGCCACCAGCAGAGATCAACGCCAGGGGACGCAGTATTTT. It codes for CATSRDQRQGTQYF.

V is TRBV15 and J is TRBJ2-3; TRBD2 agrees at 9 bases. The V and J ends lost 1 base and 2 bases, in that order; junction bases with no gene match: 16. Germline CDR1 reads LNHNV; CDR2 reads YYDKDF (reference sequence). The CDR3 has 20 residues. CDR3 DNA sequence: TGTGCCACCAGCAGAGCGGGCCCGGCGGGAGGGGCTAGGGACACAGATACGCAGTATTTT. Its protein product is CATSRAGPAGGARDTDTQYF. Combining the CDR3 with reference TRBV15 and TRBJ2-3 gives the whole variable domain DAMVIQNPRYQVTQFGKPVTLSCSQTLNHNVMYWYQQKSSQAPKLLFHYYDKDFNNEADTPDNFQSRRPNTSFCFLDIRSPGLGDTAMYLCATSRAGPAGGARDTDTQYFGPGTRLTVL.

The chain combines TRBV6-6 with TRBJ2-3, with no clear D. Trimming shortened V by 2 bases and J by 7 bases, and 10 bases separated the two germline ends. The CDR3 has 13 residues. Germline V gene data show CDR1 as MNHNY and CDR2 as SVGAGI (reference sequence). In DNA, the CDR3 is TGTGCCAGCAGTTACATTAAGGAAAATACGCAGTATTTT. Amino acids: CASSYIKENTQYF.

The J gene is TRBJ2-7, the V gene TRBV5-1; no clear D. Germline V gives CDR1 SGHRS, CDR2 YFSETQ. The V and J ends lost 4 bases and 5 bases respectively, with 10 bases between them. This CDR3 is 12 amino acids long. This chain's CDR3 is CASSAHLDEQYF. The DNA for the CDR3 is TGCGCCAGCAGCGCCCATTTGGACGAGCAGTACTTC. The full variable domain, completed using reference TRBV5-1 and TRBJ2-7, is KAGVTQTPRYLIKTRGQQVTLSCSPISGHRSVSWYQQTPGQGLQFLFEYFSETQRNKGNFPGRFSGRQFSNSRSEMNVSTLELGDSALYLCASSAHLDEQYFGPGTRLTVT.

The gene calls are TRBV4-1 and TRBJ2-3, with TRBD2 matching over 10 bases. CDR1 and CDR2 (germline): MGHRA, YSYEKL. Germline trimming cut 0 bases from V and 4 bases from J; bases unmatched to any gene: 7. CDR3 length: 17 amino acids. For the CDR3, the DNA is TGCGCCAGCAGCCAAGACGCTAGCGGGAGAACGTCAGATACGCAGTATTTT. This gives the protein CASSQDASGRTSDTQYF.

The chain employs TRBV2 and TRBJ1-4; D not certain. Per germline, CDR1 SNHLY and CDR2 FYNNEI. The CDR3 totals 15 residues. V dropped 3 bases and J dropped 3 bases, with 11 bases sitting between them. The CDR3 DNA is TGTGCCAGCAGTGACTTCTCGGGCTCTAATGAAAAACTGTTTTTT. Translation gives CASSDFSGSNEKLFF.

V usage is TRBV6-6 and J usage is TRBJ2-2; D gene uncertain. Germline loops: CDR1 MNHNY, CDR2 SVGAGI (reference sequence). The CDR3 is 13 amino acids. The CDR3 DNA sequence: TGTGCAACGGTAGAGGCGAACACCGGGGAGCTGTTTTTT. Encoded protein: CATVEANTGELFF.

The V and J genes are TRBV29-1 and TRBJ2-7; 10 bases are a match to TRBD1. The CDR3 loop spans 14 amino acids. From germline, CDR1 is SQVTM and CDR2 ANQGSEA. J was trimmed by 3 bases and V by 4 bases; bases with no gene match: 6. The CDR3 coding sequence is TGCAGCGTTGGACAGGGGGCTCTTAACTACGAGCAGTACTTC. It specifies CSVGQGALNYEQYF.

This sequence joins TRBV25-1 and TRBJ2-3, with 8 bases identical to TRBD1. Germline values: CDR1 MGHDK, CDR2 SYGVNS. J gave up 0 bases and V 5 bases, and 10 bases lay outside the gene matches. There are 17 residues in the CDR3. CDR3 sequence reads: CASSHRKRTGSTDTQYF. In DNA, the CDR3 is TGTGCCAGCAGTCATCGGAAACGGACAGGGAGCACAGATACGCAGTATTTT.